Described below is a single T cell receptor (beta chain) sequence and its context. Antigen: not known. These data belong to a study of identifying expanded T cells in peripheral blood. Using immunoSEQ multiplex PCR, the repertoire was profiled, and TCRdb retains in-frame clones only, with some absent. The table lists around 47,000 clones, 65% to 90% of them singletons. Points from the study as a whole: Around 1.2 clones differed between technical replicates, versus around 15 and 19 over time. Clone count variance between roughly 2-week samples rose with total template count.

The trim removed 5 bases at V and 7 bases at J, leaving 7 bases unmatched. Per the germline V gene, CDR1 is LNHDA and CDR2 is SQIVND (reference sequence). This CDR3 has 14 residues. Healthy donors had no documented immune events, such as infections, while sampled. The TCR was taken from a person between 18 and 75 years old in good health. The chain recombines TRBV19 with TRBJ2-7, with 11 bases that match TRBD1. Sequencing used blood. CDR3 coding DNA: TGTGCCAGTAGTCCCGGACAGGGGGCGAAAGAGCAGTACTTC. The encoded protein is CASSPGQGAKEQYF.